This TCR beta chain came from a study of cytomegalovirus exposure and HLA in healthy donors. General study points: A later analysis appeared to link common viral pathogens to several of the most significant clusters. Among the CMV-associated chains, a few were confirmed in vitro as specific for CMV antigens. Segments of the TCR beta V type were, in most cases, productive about 90% or about 30% of the time in an earlier analysis. The authors later found HLA-associated TCR beta chains more clonally expanded than equally common others.

A single count supports this clone. Its antigen is as yet unknown. Both 60 Vbeta primers and 13 Jbeta primers went into the PCR. TCRdb keeps only in-frame clones here, not all; method: immunoSEQ multiplex PCR. The table shows around 91,000 clones, with over 75% occurring only once. Sample: PBMCs. This TCR was recovered from a male donor in good health and CMV-seropositive.

CDR3 in DNA: TGTGCCAGCAGTGTTCAAGGTGCGGGAGGGGCCGGGGAGCTGTTTTTT. Its protein product is CASSVQGAGGAGELFF. The rearrangement joins TRBV25-1 to TRBJ2-2; 9 nucleotides agree with TRBD2. V shed 4 bases, J shed 6 bases, and the junction held 9 bases outside the gene matches. Germline V gene data show CDR1 as MGHDK and CDR2 as SYGVNS. CDR3 length: 16 amino acids.